The 7 T cell receptor beta chains presented below share a single source sample, sequenced in a study of CD8 T cells in Susac syndrome (dated by TCRdb to the late 2010s). The protocol used for the library was the immunoSEQ multiplex PCR assay. RNA was extracted using the RNeasy kit, and about 0.45 to 1 microgram was reverse transcribed with random hexamers. TCRdb applied fastp at Q25 and MiXCR to the public reads, then kept only in-frame beta chains. Identical CDR3 proteins give one entry, which carries the most common genes and DNA. The sample contains about 66,000 distinct CDR3 sequences, approximately 93% of them found a single time. The ten biggest clones cover about 0.61% of the sample. Specimen: CD8+ T cells from PBMCs. The receptor set was obtained from a human donor with multiple sclerosis.

The V call is TRBV5-1, the J call TRBJ2-3, with 9 bases lining up with TRBD2. The CDR3 spans 16 residues. J gave up 2 bases and V 2 bases, and 6 bases lay outside the gene matches. The germline CDR1 and CDR2 sequences are SGHRS and YFSETQ. The CDR3 sequence is CASSFTSGGYTDTQYF. The CDR3 coding sequence is TGCGCCAGCAGCTTCACCAGCGGGGGGTACACAGATACGCAGTATTTT.

The chain recombines TRBV7-8 with TRBJ2-1; D is unclear. The CDR3 has 13 residues. V shed 2 bases and J shed 4 bases, with 6 bases lying between them. Germline CDR1 is SGHVS and CDR2 is FQNEAQ. The CDR3 here is CASSLTRYNEQFF. DNA of the CDR3: TGTGCCAGCAGCTTAACCCGGTACAATGAGCAGTTCTTC.

The J gene is TRBJ1-1, the V gene TRBV29-1; D unresolved. The CDR3 is made up of 8 amino acids. Germline CDR1 is SQVTM and CDR2 is ANQGSEA. V gave up 5 bases and J gave up 6 bases, with 1 base separating them. CDR3 protein: CSVPEAFF. The DNA of the CDR3 is TGCAGCGTTCCTGAAGCTTTCTTT.

The V and J genes are TRBV30 and TRBJ2-1; the match to TRBD1 covers 8 bases. The CDR3 contains 11 residues. After removal of 5 bases from V and 15 bases from J, the junction contained 9 bases not matched to a gene. Germline V gene lookup returns CDR1 GTSNPN and CDR2 SVGIG (reference sequence). The CDR3 DNA sequence: TGTGCCTGGGCCGACAGGGGCGTTGCGTTCTTC. This codes for CAWADRGVAFF.

The J gene is TRBJ2-7, the V gene TRBV2, with TRBD1 as a possible D gene (5 bases). The CDR3 covers 14 residues. Between the trimmed V and J ends, which lost 1 base and 3 bases, there was a span of 10 bases. CDR1 and CDR2 from the germline V gene are SNHLY and FYNNEI. In DNA form, the CDR3 reads TGTGCCAGCAGTGAAGAAGGGGCCCGCTACGAGCAGTACTTC. Translation: CASSEEGARYEQYF.

The chain is built from TRBV6-2 or TRBV6-3 and TRBJ2-5; D gene ambiguous. The germline V and J ends were trimmed by 2 bases and 2 bases, with 9 bases remaining between them. Germline CDR1 reads MNHEY; CDR2 reads SVGEGT. The CDR3 runs to 14 residues. The CDR3 loop is CASSYVGEQETQYF. The CDR3 nucleotides read TGTGCCAGCAGTTACGTTGGAGAACAAGAGACCCAGTACTTC.

The rearrangement uses TRBV27 and TRBJ1-1; possible D gene TRBD1, 6 bases. The CDR3 contains 13 residues. With 2 bases removed from V and 8 bases from J, the gap between germline ends came to 12 bases. Germline lookup yields CDR1 MNHEY and CDR2 SMNVEV (reference sequence). The CDR3 DNA is TGTGCCAGCAGTTTAGGTCCAGGGGAGGAAGCTTTCTTT. Its protein is CASSLGPGEEAFF.